This T cell receptor (beta chain) came from a study of blood T cell repertoires in COVID-19. CDR3 length: 14 amino acids. Germline-derived CDR1 and CDR2 are KGHDR and SFDVKD. Trimming took off 5 bases at V and 0 bases at J, with 9 bases between the two ends. Authors' analysis steps: Amplified reference gene primers provided the basis for estimating nucleated cell counts. Measured with immunoSEQ multiplex PCR; TCRdb has only the in-frame clones, and not every one. V, J and clone size reflect that table, while D and trimming were determined from the DNA. The table has under 300,000 clones, over 85% seen once.

This sequence was found in a woman aged 60 to 75 who had recovered from COVID-19. The sequenced sample was PBMCs or T cells enriched from blood (not recorded which). The chain carries TRBV24-1 and TRBJ1-1; possibly TRBD1 for D (6 bases). As DNA, the CDR3 is TGTGCCACCAGTGCACAGGGAATGAACACTGAAGCTTTCTTT. It translates to CATSAQGMNTEAFF.